Described below is a single T cell receptor (beta chain) sequence and its context. Its antigen remains unknown. Deletions cut 2 bases from V and 4 bases from J, with 2 bases between. Germline V gives CDR1 SGHTA, CDR2 FQGNSA. The CDR3 totals 11 residues. This sample stems from a study of OX40 agonist ivuxolimab in advanced cancers. TCRdb's table, derived via immunoSEQ multiplex PCR, lists solely in-frame clones and lacks some. The sample comprises 100,000 to 150,000 clones, 92% of which are singletons, and 0.7% to 0.85% rests with the top ten. Study-level results: More expanded clones were seen, on average, in CD8+ T cells than in CD4+.

This specimen consisted of CD4+ or CD8+ T cells sorted from blood, obtained in a trial of the OX40 agonist ivuxolimab. The origin of this receptor is an adult with an advanced solid tumor such as melanoma, head and neck, liver or kidney cancer. The chain couples TRBV7-2 to TRBJ1-2; D uncertain. The CDR3 DNA sequence: TGTGCCAGCAGCTTACTCTATGGCTACACCTTC. It encodes CASSLLYGYTF. Full variable domain (remainder filled in from reference TRBV7-2 and TRBJ1-2): GAGVSQSPSNKVTEKGKDVELRCDPISGHTALYWYRQSLGQGLEFLIYFQGNSAPDKSGLPSDRFSAERTGGSVSTLTIQRTQQEDSAVYLCASSLLYGYTFGSGTRLTVV.